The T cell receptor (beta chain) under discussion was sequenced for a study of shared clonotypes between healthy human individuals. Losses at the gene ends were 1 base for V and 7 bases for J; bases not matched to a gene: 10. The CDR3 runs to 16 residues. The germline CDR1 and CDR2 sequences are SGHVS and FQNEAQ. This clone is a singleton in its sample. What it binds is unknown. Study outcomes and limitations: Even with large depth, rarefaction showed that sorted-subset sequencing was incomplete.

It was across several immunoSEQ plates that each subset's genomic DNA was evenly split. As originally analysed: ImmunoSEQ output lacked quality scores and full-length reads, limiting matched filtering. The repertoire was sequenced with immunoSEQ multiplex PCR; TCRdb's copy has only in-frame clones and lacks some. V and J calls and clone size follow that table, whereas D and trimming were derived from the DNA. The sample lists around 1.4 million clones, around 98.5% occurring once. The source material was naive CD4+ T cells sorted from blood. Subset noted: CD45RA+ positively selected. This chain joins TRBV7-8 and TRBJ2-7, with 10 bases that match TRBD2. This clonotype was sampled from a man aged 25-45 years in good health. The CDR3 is CASSLVVISGRYEQYF. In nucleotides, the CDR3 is TGTGCCAGCAGCTTAGTGGTCATTAGCGGGAGGTATGAGCAGTACTTC.